This T cell receptor beta chain stems from a study of cytomegalovirus exposure and HLA in healthy donors. Primers included in the PCR were 60 Vbeta and 13 Jbeta primers. Measured with immunoSEQ multiplex PCR; TCRdb has only the in-frame clones, and not every one. The sample carries some 130,000 clones, roughly 80% recorded once. The CDR3 spans 16 residues. J lost 0 bases, V lost 5 bases, and 7 bases had no gene match. Germline V lookup: CDR1 SGHNT, CDR2 YENEEA. This sequence was found in a woman between 50 and 59 years old in good health and CMV-seropositive. The sample consisted of PBMCs. The chain employs TRBV11-3 and TRBJ2-3; 8 nucleotides match TRBD2. As DNA, the CDR3 is TGTGCCAGCAGCCGAGTGAGCGGGGGAAGCACAGATACGCAGTATTTT. The encoded protein is CASSRVSGGSTDTQYF. The full variable domain, completed using reference TRBV11-3 and TRBJ2-3, is EAGVVQSPRYKIIEKKQPVAFWCNPISGHNTLYWYLQNLGQGPELLIRYENEEAVDDSQLPKDRFSAERLKGVDSTLKIQPAELGDSAVYLCASSRVSGGSTDTQYFGPGTRLTVL.